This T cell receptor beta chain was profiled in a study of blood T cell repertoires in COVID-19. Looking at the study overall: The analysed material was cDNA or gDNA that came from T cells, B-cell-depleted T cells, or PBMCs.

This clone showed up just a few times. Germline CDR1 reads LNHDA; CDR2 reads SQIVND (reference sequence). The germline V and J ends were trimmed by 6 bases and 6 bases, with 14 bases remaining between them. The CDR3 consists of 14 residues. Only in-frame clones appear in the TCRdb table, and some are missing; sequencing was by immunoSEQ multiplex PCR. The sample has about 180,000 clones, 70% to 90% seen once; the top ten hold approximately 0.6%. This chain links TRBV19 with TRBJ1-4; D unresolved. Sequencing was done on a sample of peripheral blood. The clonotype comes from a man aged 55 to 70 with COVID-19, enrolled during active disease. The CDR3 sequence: CASRDWARDEKLFF. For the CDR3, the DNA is TGTGCCAGTAGGGACTGGGCTAGGGATGAAAAACTGTTTTTT.